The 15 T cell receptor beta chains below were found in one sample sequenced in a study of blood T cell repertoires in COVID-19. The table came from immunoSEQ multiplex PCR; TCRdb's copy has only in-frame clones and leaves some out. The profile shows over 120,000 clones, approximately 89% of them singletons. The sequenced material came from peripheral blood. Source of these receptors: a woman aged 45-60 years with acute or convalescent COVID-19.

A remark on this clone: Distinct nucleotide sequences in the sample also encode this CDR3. CDR3: CASSPGQGAYEQYF. CDR3 in DNA: TGTGCCAGCAGCCCGGGACAGGGCGCCTACGAGCAGTACTTC. The genes are TRBV6-5 and TRBJ2-7; 9 bases are shared with TRBD1. Trimming removed 6 bases from V and 2 bases from J; junction bases left unmatched: 5. This CDR3 comprises 14 residues. Germline V gives CDR1 MNHEY, CDR2 SVGAGI.

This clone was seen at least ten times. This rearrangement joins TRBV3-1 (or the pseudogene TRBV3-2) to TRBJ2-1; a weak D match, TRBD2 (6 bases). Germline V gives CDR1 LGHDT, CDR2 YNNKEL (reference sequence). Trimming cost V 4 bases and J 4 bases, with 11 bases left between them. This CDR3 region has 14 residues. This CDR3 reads CASSPSGYYNEQFF. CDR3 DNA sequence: TGTGCCAGCAGCCCCAGCGGGTATTACAATGAGCAGTTCTTC.

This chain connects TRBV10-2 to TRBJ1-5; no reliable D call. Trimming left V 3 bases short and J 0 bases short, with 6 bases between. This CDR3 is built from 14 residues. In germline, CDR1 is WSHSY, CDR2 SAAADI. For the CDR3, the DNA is TGCGCCAGCAGTGACAGATATAGCAATCAGCCCCAGCATTTT. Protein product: CASSDRYSNQPQHF.

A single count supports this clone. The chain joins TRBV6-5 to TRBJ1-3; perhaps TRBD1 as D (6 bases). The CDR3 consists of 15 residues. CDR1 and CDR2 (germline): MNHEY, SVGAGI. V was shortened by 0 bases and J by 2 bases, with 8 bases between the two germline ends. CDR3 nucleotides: TGTGCCAGCAGTTACTCGACAGGAACTGGAAACACCATATATTTT. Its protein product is CASSYSTGTGNTIYF.

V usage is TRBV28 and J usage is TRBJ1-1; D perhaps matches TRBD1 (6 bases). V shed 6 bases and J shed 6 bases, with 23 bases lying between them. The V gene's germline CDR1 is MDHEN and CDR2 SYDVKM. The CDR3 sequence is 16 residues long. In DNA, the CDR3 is TGTGCCAGCAGACTTGAAGGGCGACGTGGGGGCGCTGAAGCTTTCTTT. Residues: CASRLEGRRGGAEAFF.

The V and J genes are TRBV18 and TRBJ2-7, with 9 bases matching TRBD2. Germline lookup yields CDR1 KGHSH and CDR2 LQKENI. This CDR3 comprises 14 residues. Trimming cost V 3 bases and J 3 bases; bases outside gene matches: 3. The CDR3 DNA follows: TGTGCCAGCTCACCGGCGGGGGGGAACTACGAGCAGTACTTC. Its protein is CASSPAGGNYEQYF. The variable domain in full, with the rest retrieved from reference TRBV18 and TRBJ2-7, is NAGVMQNPRHLVRRRGQEARLRCSPMKGHSHVYWYRQLPEEGLKFMVYLQKENIIDESGMPKERFSAEFPKEGPSILRIQQVVRGDSAAYFCASSPAGGNYEQYFGPGTRLTVT.

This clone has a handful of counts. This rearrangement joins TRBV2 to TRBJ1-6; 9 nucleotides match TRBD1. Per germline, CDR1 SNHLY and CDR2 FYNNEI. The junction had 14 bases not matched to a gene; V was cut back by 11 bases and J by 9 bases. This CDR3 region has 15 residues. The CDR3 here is CAGLRDRAFGSPLHF. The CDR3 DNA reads TGTGCCGGACTCCGGGACAGGGCGTTCGGTTCACCCCTCCACTTT.

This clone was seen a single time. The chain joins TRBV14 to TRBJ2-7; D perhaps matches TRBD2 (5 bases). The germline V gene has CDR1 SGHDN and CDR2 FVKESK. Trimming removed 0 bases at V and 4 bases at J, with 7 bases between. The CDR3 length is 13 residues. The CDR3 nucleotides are TGTGCCAGCAGCCAAGAGGGGAGATACGAGCAGTACTTC. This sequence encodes CASSQEGRYEQYF.

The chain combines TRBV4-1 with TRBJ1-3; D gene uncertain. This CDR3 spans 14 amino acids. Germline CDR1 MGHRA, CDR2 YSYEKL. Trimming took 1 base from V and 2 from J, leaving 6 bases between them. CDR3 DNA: TGCGCCAGCAGCCAAGTTCGGGCTGGAAACACCATATATTTT. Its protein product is CASSQVRAGNTIYF.

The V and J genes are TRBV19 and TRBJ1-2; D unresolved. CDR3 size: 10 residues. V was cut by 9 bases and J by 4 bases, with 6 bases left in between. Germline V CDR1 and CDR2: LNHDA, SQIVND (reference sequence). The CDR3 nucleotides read TGTGCCAGCGGGAGCTATGGCTACACCTTC. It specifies CASGSYGYTF.

CDR3 DNA sequence: TGCGCCAGCAGCTTGGAGGGGTATGAGCAGTACTTC. It yields the protein CASSLEGYEQYF. This chain uses TRBV5-1 with TRBJ2-7; a weak D match, TRBD1 (5 bases). This CDR3 is 12 amino acids long. Germline CDR1 and CDR2: SGHRS and YFSETQ. The V gene lost 0 bases and the J gene lost 7 bases, with 8 bases spanning the gap.

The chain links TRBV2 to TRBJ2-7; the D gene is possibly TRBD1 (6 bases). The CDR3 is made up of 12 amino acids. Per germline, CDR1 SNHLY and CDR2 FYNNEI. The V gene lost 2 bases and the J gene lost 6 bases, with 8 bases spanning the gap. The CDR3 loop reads CASSENRAEQYF. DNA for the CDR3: TGTGCCAGCAGTGAAAACAGGGCCGAGCAGTACTTC.

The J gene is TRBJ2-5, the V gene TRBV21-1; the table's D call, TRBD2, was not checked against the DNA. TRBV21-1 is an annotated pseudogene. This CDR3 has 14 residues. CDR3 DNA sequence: TGTGCCAGCAGCATTAGAGGGAGGCAAGAGACCCAGTACTTC. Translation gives CASSIRGRQETQYF.

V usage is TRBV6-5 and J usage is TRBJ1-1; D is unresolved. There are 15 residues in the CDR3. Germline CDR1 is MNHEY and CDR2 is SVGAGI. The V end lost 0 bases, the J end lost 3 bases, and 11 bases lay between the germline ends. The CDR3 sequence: CASSYSEGWYTEAFF. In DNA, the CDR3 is TGTGCCAGCAGTTACTCAGAGGGTTGGTACACTGAAGCTTTCTTT.

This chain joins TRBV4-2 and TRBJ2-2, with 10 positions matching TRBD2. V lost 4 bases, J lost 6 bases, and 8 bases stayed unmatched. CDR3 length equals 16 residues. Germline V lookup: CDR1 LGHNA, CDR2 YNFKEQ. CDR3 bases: TGTGCCAGCAGCCGCCCCCTAGCGGGAGCGGCCGGGGAGCTGTTTTTT. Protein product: CASSRPLAGAAGELFF.